Listed below are T cell receptor beta chains from one sample, sequenced in a study of cytomegalovirus exposure and HLA in healthy donors. Assay: immunoSEQ multiplex PCR; the TCRdb copy retains only in-frame clones and omits some. The sample shows tens of thousands of clones, about four fifths of them seen only once. Specimen: PBMCs. The receptors come from a male donor in good health and CMV-seropositive. Both conserved end residues are trimmed from each CDR3. A D gene is named only where the DNA matches it firmly. Clone sizes are given selectively: once, few, many, or a class where the clone is expanded.

13	TRBJ1-6	-	TRBD1	TRBV6-4	ASSSTGTGGSPLH
13	TRBJ1-1	-	-	TRBV5-1	ASSPLRALNTEAF
9	TRBJ1-2	few	-	TRBV5-6	ASSRGDGYT
13	TRBJ2-1	-	TRBD2	TRBV7-8	ASSLGLAGDNEQF
13	TRBJ1-5	once	-	TRBV19	ASNNGLRSNQPQH
13	TRBJ2-7	few	TRBD1	TRBV5-5	ASSPTGTGSYEQY
12	TRBJ1-1	-	TRBD1	TRBV7-9	ASSSGGSNTEAF
10	TRBJ1-1	-	-	TRBV30	AWSVRGCEAF
12	TRBJ1-2	-	-	TRBV7-9	ASRPQGANYGYT
14	TRBJ2-2	-	TRBD1	TRBV28	ASSSTGQSNTGELF
12	TRBJ2-7	-	TRBD2	TRBV28	ASSRLAGVYEQY
13	TRBJ2-7	-	-	TRBV6-1	ASSEERGSPYEQY
13	-	-	-	TRBV27	ASSFPGRQDYEQY
15	TRBJ2-4	-	TRBD2	TRBV7-2	ASSPQVLAGGKNIQY
13	TRBJ2-1	-	-	TRBV5-6	ASSRAEGRYNEQF
12	TRBJ2-5	-	-	TRBV5-1	ASRERVLRETQY
14	TRBJ2-2	-	TRBD2	TRBV6-5	ASSYSSGFRSGELF
12	TRBJ2-5	-	-	TRBV5-1	ASSLDRTQETQY
14	TRBJ1-4	few	-	TRBV4-1	ASSQPLTGYNEKLF
10	TRBJ1-6	-	-	TRBV7-2	ASSSGHPPLH
14	TRBJ1-1	-	-	TRBV18	ASFAGGQVLNTEAF
12	TRBJ2-4	-	TRBD2	TRBV7-9	ASRGSLAGEIQY
12	TRBJ2-7	-	TRBD2	TRBV19	ASSGAGEVGEQY
12	TRBJ1-1	-	-	TRBV19	ASSMAGVNTEAF
15	TRBJ2-6	-	-	TRBV15	ATNPGWGRSGANVLT
11	TRBJ2-1	few	-	TRBV6-6	ASSTTGSDEQF
12	TRBJ1-6	-	-	TRBV18	ASSPGYQDSPLH
12	TRBJ2-3	-	-	TRBV5-1	ASSLASSPDTQY
15	TRBJ1-2	-	-	TRBV28	ASSLAPTKPANYGYT
11	TRBJ1-5	-	-	TRBV10-3	AIRHRTDQPQH
12	TRBJ1-4	-	-	TRBV11-2	ASSKGGANEKLF
13	TRBJ2-1	few	TRBD2	TRBV7-9	ASSSTSGIINEQF
12	TRBJ1-5	once	TRBD1	TRBV19	ASSLTGGNQPQH
13	TRBJ1-2	once	-	TRBV5-4	ASSLGQSVISGYT
14	TRBJ2-7	once	-	TRBV28	ASSSSRLQSSYEQY
8	TRBJ2-5	-	-	TRBV20-1	SAGRETQY
13	TRBJ2-7	few	TRBD1	TRBV4-3	ASSLGTGVSYEQY
11	TRBJ2-1	once	-	TRBV7-8	ASSLLMGDEQF
13	TRBJ1-4	-	-	TRBV6-5	ASSYSSATNEKLF
13	TRBJ2-2	-	TRBD2	TRBV6-4	ASSRGGLDTGELF
12	TRBJ2-7	-	TRBD1	TRBV19	ASSIGGQGYEQY
11	TRBJ1-1	few	-	TRBV4-1	ASSQGPTAEAF
12	TRBJ2-2	-	TRBD2	TRBV10-3	AISGLAGTGELF
12	TRBJ2-7	-	-	TRBV9	ASSRQIFSYEQY
16	TRBJ2-4	once	TRBD2	TRBV4-1	ASSQGSTSGRTKNIQY
11	TRBJ2-4	-	-	TRBV4-3	ASSQDRARGRV
13	TRBJ2-7	-	TRBD1	TRBV6-5	ASSGPGQGVYEQY
18	TRBJ2-6	-	-	TRBV10-3	AISDHRGGQGTSGANVLT
13	TRBJ2-2	-	-	TRBV5-1	ASSLGGGSTGELF
15	TRBJ1-1	few	-	TRBV12-5	ASGFPPARGGNTEAF
13	TRBJ1-1	-	TRBD1	TRBV28	ASSWPTGKRTEAF
13	TRBJ1-4	-	TRBD1	TRBV7-9	ASSIGTVRGEKLF
11	TRBJ1-2	-	-	TRBV19	ASSELERRGYT
13	TRBJ1-6	-	-	TRBV2	ASLKSSSYNSPLH
13	TRBJ2-3	-	TRBD2	TRBV6-4	ASSDSTSGVDTQY
16	TRBJ2-5	-	TRBD2	TRBV6-1	ASSEHIAGGGLQETQY
11	TRBJ1-5	-	-	TRBV2	ATQWDIAQPQH
13	TRBJ2-7	-	-	TRBV2	ASSEQDSFSYEQY
12	TRBJ2-1	few	-	TRBV6-5	ASSRESSYNEQF
13	TRBJ1-1	-	-	TRBV15	ATSRPVGGVTEAF